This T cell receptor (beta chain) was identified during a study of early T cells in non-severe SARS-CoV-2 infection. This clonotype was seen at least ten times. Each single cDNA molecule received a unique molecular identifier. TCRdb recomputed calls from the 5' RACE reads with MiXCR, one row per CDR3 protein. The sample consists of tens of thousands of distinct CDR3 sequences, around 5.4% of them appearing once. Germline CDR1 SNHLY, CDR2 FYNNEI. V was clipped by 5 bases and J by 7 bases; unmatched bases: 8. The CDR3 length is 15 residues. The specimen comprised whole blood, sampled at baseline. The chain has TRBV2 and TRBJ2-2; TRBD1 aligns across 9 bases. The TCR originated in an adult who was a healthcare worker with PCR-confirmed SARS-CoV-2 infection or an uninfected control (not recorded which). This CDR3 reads CASSPLTGGGGELFF. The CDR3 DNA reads TGTGCCAGCAGTCCTCTTACAGGGGGCGGCGGGGAGCTGTTTTTT. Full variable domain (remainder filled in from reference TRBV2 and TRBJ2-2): EPEVTQTPSHQVTQMGQEVILRCVPISNHLYFYWYRQILGQKVEFLVSFYNNEISEKSEIFDDQFSVERPDGSNFTLKIRSTKLEDSAMYFCASSPLTGGGGELFFGEGSRLTVL.